Presented here are 26 T cell receptor beta chains from one specimen sequenced in a study of shared clonotypes between healthy human individuals (dated by TCRdb to about 2020). Library method: the immunoSEQ multiplex PCR assay. TCRdb holds this immuneACCESS table with in-frame rearrangements only. Some clones are missing; in checked studies, unresolved V genes explain under half, and the rest has no known cause. Across this sample there are some 900,000 clones, with less than 85% seen only once. The ten biggest clones cover about 1.5% of the sample. The material sequenced was memory CD4+ T cells sorted from blood. Interpreted using the paper, the cell subset or site label stands for: CD45RA-negative fraction. The receptors stem from a man aged 18 to 30 in good health.

The J gene is TRBJ1-4, the V gene TRBV5-5; 10 bases map to TRBD1. Trimming cost V 4 bases and J 8 bases; bases outside gene matches: 5. Germline-derived CDR1 and CDR2 are SGHKS and YYEKEE (reference sequence). This CDR3 spans 14 amino acids. CDR3 coding DNA: TGTGCCAGCAGCAAGGACAGGGGGAAAGAAAAACTGTTTTTT. This codes for CASSKDRGKEKLFF.

The chain is built from TRBV4-1 and TRBJ2-3; the D is unclear. The ends were cut back, 1 base at V and 6 bases at J, with 8 bases in the middle. Germline-derived CDR1 and CDR2 are MGHRA and YSYEKL. The CDR3 consists of 13 residues. This CDR3 is CASSQVVGDTQYF. CDR3 nucleotides: TGCGCCAGCAGCCAAGTTGTGGGGGATACGCAGTATTTT.

In this sample, this clone turned up a few times. The chain combines TRBV4-2 with TRBJ1-2; D not certain. Germline V CDR1 and CDR2: LGHNA, YNFKEQ. The germline V and J ends were trimmed by 0 bases and 6 bases, with 14 bases remaining between them. This CDR3 is built from 15 residues. The CDR3 DNA follows: TGTGCCAGCAGCCAAGATAAAAATAAGCTGGATGGCTACACCTTC. Its translation is CASSQDKNKLDGYTF.

This chain uses TRBV19 with TRBJ2-2; TRBD2 matches at 12 bases. V trimming: 2 bases; J trimming: 7 bases; junction bases outside the gene matches: 5. Germline CDR1 is LNHDA and CDR2 is SQIVND (reference sequence). There are 16 residues in the CDR3. The CDR3 loop is CASSIKGGLAGGELFF. The DNA for the CDR3 is TGTGCCAGTAGTATAAAGGGGGGACTAGCGGGCGGGGAGCTGTTTTTT.

This rearrangement joins TRBV6-5 to TRBJ2-7; 12 bases map to TRBD2. Germline CDR1 is MNHEY and CDR2 is SVGAGI. With V trimmed by 5 bases and J by 4 bases, 6 bases remained unmatched. This CDR3 spans 15 amino acids. The CDR3 DNA reads as TGTGCCAGCAGTGCCCTAGCGGGAGGGCGGTACGAGCAGTACTTC. It codes for CASSALAGGRYEQYF.

Only one count was recorded for this clone. The rearrangement joins TRBV7-2 to TRBJ2-1; 11 nucleotides align to TRBD2. V trimming: 5 bases; J trimming: 6 bases; junction bases outside the gene matches: 3. Looked up from germline, CDR1 is SGHTA and CDR2 is FQGNSA. The CDR3 has 14 amino acids. The CDR3 is CASSTSGSFNEQFF. The CDR3 coding sequence is TGTGCCAGCAGCACTAGCGGGAGCTTCAATGAGCAGTTCTTC.

This clone was detected once. The chain joins TRBV7-8 to TRBJ2-6; D is possibly TRBD2 (6 bases). The length of the CDR3 is 15 residues. V was cut by 6 bases and J by 2 bases, with 11 bases left in between. CDR1 SGHVS and CDR2 FQNEAQ come from the germline V gene. CDR3 in amino acids: CASRPRGTGANVLTF. In DNA form, the CDR3 reads TGTGCCAGCAGGCCACGGGGGACTGGGGCCAACGTCCTGACTTTC.

This clone was observed a few times. The chain combines TRBV28 with TRBJ2-7; D is undetermined. Germline loops: CDR1 MDHEN, CDR2 SYDVKM. The CDR3 contains 11 residues. V lost 6 bases, J lost 5 bases, and 8 bases lay in between. DNA of the CDR3: TGTGCCAGCAGCCCTGGGGACGAGCAGTACTTC. It encodes CASSPGDEQYF.

The CDR3 loop is CASSLGAGAYNEQFF. The CDR3 region has the DNA TGTGCCAGCAGCTTAGGAGCGGGAGCCTACAATGAGCAGTTCTTC. The chain recombines TRBV7-9 with TRBJ2-1; 8 nucleotides align to TRBD2. Germline assignment: CDR1 SEHNR and CDR2 FQNEAQ (reference sequence). This CDR3 is built from 15 residues. Germline trimming cut 1 base from V and 2 bases from J; bases unmatched to any gene: 1.

The CDR3 nucleotides are TGTGCCAGCAGTTTACTAGCGGGAGATGAGCAGTTCTTC. It translates to CASSLLAGDEQFF. This rearrangement joins TRBV6-5 to TRBJ2-1; 11 positions agree with TRBD2. The germline gives CDR1 MNHEY, CDR2 SVGAGI. This CDR3 spans 13 amino acids. After removal of 4 bases from V and 8 bases from J, the junction contained 1 base not matched to a gene.

This chain joins TRBV10-3 and TRBJ1-5; 9 bases are a match to TRBD1. CDR3 length: 16 residues. CDR1 is ENHRY, CDR2 SYGVKD, per germline. V lost 4 bases to trimming and J lost 0 bases; unmatched junction nucleotides: 4. The CDR3 reads CAISGQGGDSNQPQHF. Here the CDR3 DNA reads TGTGCCATCAGTGGACAGGGGGGTGATAGCAATCAGCCCCAGCATTTT.

The V gene is TRBV27, the J gene TRBJ2-3; D may be TRBD2 (6 bases). V was clipped by 0 bases and J by 0 bases, with 10 bases between them. Germline assignment: CDR1 MNHEY and CDR2 SMNVEV (reference sequence). The CDR3 covers 16 residues. The CDR3 loop reads CASSLSMGGSTDTQYF. The CDR3 DNA reads TGTGCCAGCAGTTTATCGATGGGGGGAAGCACAGATACGCAGTATTTT.

This chain joins TRBV5-6 and TRBJ1-1; 7 bases are a match to TRBD1. Germline lookup yields CDR1 SGHDT and CDR2 YYEEEE. V was pared by 3 bases and J by 10 bases, with 9 bases of the junction left unmatched. CDR3 length: 13 amino acids. The CDR3 DNA is TGTGCCAGCAGCTCCTGGGACAGATCTGGAGCTTTCTTT. Protein product: CASSSWDRSGAFF.

About this clone: Other nucleotide sequences from this sample produce the same CDR3. The chain is built from TRBV28 and TRBJ2-3; D ambiguous. There are 13 residues in the CDR3. Germline CDR1 MDHEN, CDR2 SYDVKM. The V and J ends lost 4 bases and 0 bases respectively, with 5 bases between them. The CDR3 reads CASSSASTDTQYF. The CDR3 bases are TGTGCCAGCAGTTCCGCTAGCACAGATACGCAGTATTTT.

The chain links TRBV11-2 to TRBJ2-1, with D maybe TRBD2 (6 bases). There are 11 residues in the CDR3. Germline values: CDR1 SGHAT, CDR2 FQNNGV. V lost 4 bases to trimming and J lost 10 bases, with 8 bases between them. CDR3 loop: CASSYGGEQFF. As DNA, the CDR3 is TGTGCCAGCAGCTACGGGGGAGAGCAGTTCTTC.

In this sample, this clone turned up once. The J gene is TRBJ2-2, the V gene TRBV30; 11 positions match TRBD2. The germline gives CDR1 GTSNPN, CDR2 SVGIG (reference sequence). V shed 7 bases and J 5 bases; nucleotides not matched to a gene: 9. CDR3 length: 15 amino acids. The CDR3 nucleotides read TGTGCCTCCTCGATAGCGGGAGGGCTAACCGGGGAGCTGTTTTTT. This encodes CASSIAGGLTGELFF.

CDR3: CASSSDRGTSNQPQHF. The CDR3 coding sequence is TGTGCCAGCAGTAGCGACAGGGGGACTAGCAATCAGCCCCAGCATTTT. V gene TRBV2 combines with J gene TRBJ1-5, with 9 bases aligning to TRBD1. Germline V gene lookup returns CDR1 SNHLY and CDR2 FYNNEI. With V trimmed by 5 bases and J by 0 bases, 5 bases remained unmatched. The CDR3 length is 16 residues.

The gene calls are TRBV7-3 and TRBJ1-2; no reliable D call. The germline V and J ends were trimmed by 2 bases and 6 bases, with 19 bases remaining between them. The CDR3 runs 16 residues. Germline lookup yields CDR1 SGHTA and CDR2 FQGTGA. In DNA, the CDR3 is TGTGCCAGCAGCTTATATCCCGACGCGGGGTGGAATGGCTACACCTTC. It yields the protein CASSLYPDAGWNGYTF.

CDR3 bases: TGTGCCAGCCGGGGCTCTGGGGCCAACGTCCTGACTTTC. Amino acids: CASRGSGANVLTF. The chain is built from TRBV6-6 and TRBJ2-6, with D perhaps matching TRBD2 (5 bases). Looked up from germline, CDR1 is MNHNY and CDR2 is SVGAGI (reference sequence). This CDR3 contains 13 residues. Deletions cut 8 bases from V and 0 bases from J, with 5 bases between.

This rearrangement joins TRBV9 to TRBJ2-3; 8 bases map to TRBD2. The CDR3 covers 15 residues. CDR1 is SGDLS and CDR2 is YYNGEE in the germline V gene. The trim removed 0 bases at V and 4 bases at J, leaving 4 bases unmatched. CDR3 coding DNA: TGTGCCAGCAGCGTAGGTAGCGGGATTTCAGATACGCAGTATTTT. Translating it yields CASSVGSGISDTQYF.

Only a few counts were recorded for this clone. V and J are TRBV28 and TRBJ2-5; TRBD2 agrees at 8 bases. Trimming took 7 bases from V and 4 from J; bases not matched to a gene: 8. Per the germline V gene, CDR1 is MDHEN and CDR2 is SYDVKM. The CDR3 totals 14 residues. CDR3 sequence: CASTPGGQIETQYF. Here the CDR3 DNA reads TGTGCCAGCACGCCGGGGGGGCAAATAGAGACCCAGTACTTC.

There are a few counts of this clone. The CDR3 nucleotides are TGCGCCAGCAGCCCGGGCAACATGAACACTGAAGCTTTCTTT. Protein sequence: CASSPGNMNTEAFF. The chain combines TRBV5-1 with TRBJ1-1; D not resolved. V was cut by 4 bases and J by 0 bases, with 10 bases left in between. The CDR3 loop spans 14 amino acids. Looked up from germline, CDR1 is SGHRS and CDR2 is YFSETQ.

The chain uses TRBV5-4 and TRBJ2-7, with 7 bases aligning to TRBD1. The J segment lost 7 bases and the V segment lost 0 bases, leaving 7 bases of the junction unmatched. Germline CDR1 reads SGHNT; CDR2 reads YYREEE (reference sequence). The CDR3 has 14 residues. CDR3 residues: CASSLGQGSGEQYF. CDR3 nucleotide sequence: TGTGCCAGCAGCTTGGGACAGGGCTCTGGTGAGCAGTACTTC.

The V and J genes are TRBV28 and TRBJ2-7, with TRBD1 matching 12 bases. Trimming at V came to 3 bases and at J to 5 bases, leaving 5 bases not matched to a gene. Germline V gene data show CDR1 as MDHEN and CDR2 as SYDVKM. The length of the CDR3 is 15 residues. The CDR3 DNA reads TGTGCCAGCAGTTTGCCGGGGACAGGGGGCCACGAGCAGTACTTC. Protein product: CASSLPGTGGHEQYF. Full variable domain (remainder filled in from reference TRBV28 and TRBJ2-7): DVKVTQSSRYLVKRTGEKVFLECVQDMDHENMFWYRQDPGLGLRLIYFSYDVKMKEKGDIPEGYSVSREKKERFSLILESASTNQTSMYLCASSLPGTGGHEQYFGPGTRLTVT.

This chain links TRBV13 with TRBJ1-2, with D possibly matching TRBD1 (5 bases). Trimming shortened V by 3 bases and J by 4 bases, and 6 bases separated the two germline ends. CDR1 and CDR2 (germline): PRHDT, FYEKMQ (reference sequence). This CDR3 is built from 12 residues. This CDR3 reads CASSFQGYGYTF. Here the CDR3 DNA reads TGTGCCAGCAGCTTTCAGGGCTATGGCTACACCTTC.

This chain links TRBV7-9 with TRBJ2-6, with a weak D call TRBD2 (7 bases). The CDR3 extends over 19 amino acids. Germline V gives CDR1 SEHNR, CDR2 FQNEAQ (reference sequence). V lost 1 base to trimming and J lost 1 base, with 17 bases between them. Written as DNA, the CDR3 is TGTGCCAGCAGCTTAGGGGACAAGGCGGGAGAGTCTGGGGCCAACGTCCTGACTTTC. This gives the protein CASSLGDKAGESGANVLTF.